Listed below are T cell receptor beta chains from one sample, sequenced in a study of identical twins. A single record per CDR3 protein comes from TCRdb applying MiXCR to the 5' RACE reads. The sample holds 450,000 to 500,000 distinct CDR3 sequences, approximately 14% seen once. This same sample was also taken into another study, of yellow fever vaccine responses in identical twins.

Sample: CD4+ T cells sorted from blood. These receptors were obtained from a woman under 30 in good health. Both conserved end residues are part of each CDR3. The D gene is left open where the match is weak. Clone size, where shown, is once, few, many, or a class for clones that have expanded.

clone_size j_call d_call v_call cdr3_aa cdr3_nt
few TRBJ2-7 . TRBV9 CASSVTTASEQYF TGTGCCAGCAGCGTAACCACAGCGTCCGAGCAGTACTTC
few TRBJ2-1 . TRBV3-1 CASSRVSRSEQFF TGTGCCAGCAGCCGAGTCTCGCGGAGTGAGCAGTTCTTC
many TRBJ2-7 . TRBV3-1 CASSQSASSYEQYF TGTGCCAGCAGCCAATCGGCGAGCTCCTACGAGCAGTACTTC
. TRBJ1-1 . TRBV25-1 CASNIKEGAEAFF TGTGCCAGCAACATAAAGGAGGGGGCTGAAGCTTTCTTT
few TRBJ2-1 TRBD2 TRBV30 CAWETSGRANEQFF TGTGCCTGGGAAACTAGCGGGAGGGCCAATGAGCAGTTCTTC
many TRBJ2-7 . TRBV7-2 CASSLTFVLEQYF TGTGCCAGCAGCTTAACCTTCGTCCTCGAGCAGTACTTC
. TRBJ1-5 . TRBV12-3/TRBV12-4 CASSSDRSRSGQPQHF TGTGCCAGCAGTTCCGACAGGTCACGGTCAGGACAGCCCCAGCATTTT
. TRBJ2-2 . TRBV4-1 CASRLGGGHNTGELFF TGCGCCAGCAGACTTGGTGGAGGACACAACACCGGGGAGCTGTTTTTT
many TRBJ2-1 TRBD2 TRBV10-2 CASSPRGDEQFF TGCGCCAGCTCCCCCCGGGGGGATGAGCAGTTCTTC
. TRBJ2-5 . TRBV7-2 CASRDTLRETQYF TGTGCCAGCCGGGACACCCTTCGGGAGACCCAGTACTTC
few TRBJ2-3 TRBD2 TRBV7-2 CASSLVGSGGVRDTQYF TGTGCCAGCAGCTTAGTCGGGAGTGGGGGGGTAAGAGATACGCAGTATTTT
. TRBJ2-7 . TRBV21-1 CASSGMTGTGRKNEQYF TGTGCCAGCAGCGGGATGACCGGGACAGGGAGGAAGAACGAGCAGTACTTC
few TRBJ1-5 . TRBV20-1 CSARGGLRNQPQHF TGCAGTGCTAGAGGGGGGTTGCGCAATCAGCCCCAGCATTTT
few TRBJ2-4 . TRBV10-1 CASSGLGAKNIQYF TGCGCCAGCAGTGGGCTGGGGGCCAAAAACATTCAGTACTTC
many TRBJ1-2 . TRBV7-2 CASSPGGAVNYGYTF TGTGCCAGCAGCCCAGGCGGGGCGGTTAACTATGGCTACACCTTC
. TRBJ2-2 . TRBV6-2/TRBV6-3 CASSLMRGKNTGELFF TGTGCCAGCAGCCTAATGCGGGGCAAGAACACCGGGGAGCTGTTTTTT
few TRBJ2-3 . TRBV6-1 CARSQTSVSVTQYF TGTGCCAGAAGTCAGACGTCCGTTAGTGTGACGCAGTATTTT
many TRBJ1-1 . TRBV7-9 CASSSLGGTEAFF TGTGCCAGCAGCTCTCTTGGGGGGACTGAAGCTTTCTTT
few TRBJ2-1 . TRBV5-1 CASSLGSGEPIHEQFF TGCGCCAGCAGCTTGGGGTCGGGAGAACCTATTCATGAGCAGTTCTTC
many TRBJ2-2 . TRBV18 CASSPSRDTGELFF TGTGCCAGCTCACCAAGCCGGGACACCGGGGAGCTGTTTTTT
. TRBJ1-5 . TRBV2 CASSEYTGVQPQHF TGTGCCAGCAGTGAATATACCGGGGTTCAGCCCCAGCATTTT
many TRBJ2-3 . TRBV7-2 CASTPLDTQYF TGTGCCAGCACCCCTTTGGATACGCAGTATTTT
. TRBJ1-1 . TRBV3-1 CASSQNYRTEAFF TGTGCCAGCAGCCAAAACTATCGGACTGAAGCTTTCTTT
. TRBJ2-1 TRBD2 TRBV20-1 CSARVSTSGSYNEQFF TGCAGTGCTAGAGTCTCTACTAGCGGGAGTTACAATGAGCAGTTCTTC
. TRBJ2-1 . TRBV4-3 CASSQDPARAYNEQFF TGCGCCAGCAGCCAAGACCCAGCAAGGGCCTACAATGAGCAGTTCTTC
many TRBJ2-1 . TRBV5-1 CASRQGAGGGYNEQFF TGCGCCAGCCGTCAGGGGGCGGGAGGGGGATACAATGAGCAGTTCTTC
. TRBJ2-2 . TRBV7-3 CASQQENTGELFF TGTGCCAGCCAACAGGAGAACACCGGGGAGCTGTTTTTT
. TRBJ2-2 . TRBV15 CATNRNTGELFF TGTGCCACCAATAGGAACACCGGGGAGCTGTTTTTT
few TRBJ2-2 . TRBV7-8 CASSATPGLANTGELFF TGTGCCAGCAGCGCTACTCCGGGGCTTGCGAACACCGGGGAGCTGTTTTTT
many TRBJ1-1 . TRBV25-1 CASSAHNTEAFF TGTGCCAGCAGTGCCCATAACACTGAAGCTTTCTTT
. TRBJ1-1 . TRBV20-1 CSARFRLNTEAFF TGCAGTGCTAGGTTTCGGTTGAACACTGAAGCTTTCTTT
few TRBJ2-7 TRBD2 TRBV3-1 CASSQALAGEGNEQYF TGTGCCAGCAGCCAAGCACTAGCGGGAGAAGGGAACGAGCAGTACTTC
few TRBJ1-1 TRBD1 TRBV5-6 CASSFDRGQITEAFF TGTGCCAGCAGCTTTGACAGGGGGCAGATCACTGAAGCTTTCTTT
few TRBJ1-2 TRBD1 TRBV19 CASTKTLGQPDYTF TGTGCCAGTACCAAAACGTTGGGACAGCCGGACTACACCTTC
. TRBJ2-5 . TRBV7-2 CASSLMGRFQETQYF TGTGCCAGCAGCTTAATGGGCAGGTTCCAAGAGACCCAGTACTTC
. TRBJ2-3 . TRBV7-2 CASSAPAGKTDTQYF TGTGCCAGCAGCGCCCCCGCGGGCAAGACAGATACGCAGTATTTT
. TRBJ2-5 . TRBV5-1 CASSLDIRSETQYF TGCGCCAGCAGCTTGGATATCAGGTCGGAGACCCAGTACTTC
. TRBJ2-2 TRBD1 TRBV20-1 CSANRPTGVDTGELFF TGCAGTGCTAACCGGCCCACAGGGGTCGACACCGGGGAGCTGTTTTTT
few TRBJ2-5 . TRBV3-1 CASSQVSSRETQYF TGTGCCAGCAGCCAAGTCTCTAGCAGGGAGACCCAGTACTTC
. TRBJ2-7 . TRBV4-3 CASSQVAYSSYEQYF TGCGCCAGCAGCCAGGTAGCGTATAGCTCCTACGAGCAGTACTTC
. TRBJ1-1 . TRBV5-4 CASSNIGPLGTEAFF TGTGCCAGCAGCAACATCGGGCCCCTTGGCACTGAAGCTTTCTTT
few TRBJ2-5 TRBD2 TRBV3-1 CASSLTGLAGPGGETQYF TGTGCCAGCAGCCTCACGGGACTAGCGGGGCCCGGGGGAGAGACCCAGTACTTC
few TRBJ2-7 TRBD2 TRBV10-3 CAISELAGEQYF TGTGCCATCAGTGAGTTAGCGGGTGAGCAGTACTTC
few TRBJ2-2 . TRBV11-2 CASSPVGGRELFF TGTGCCAGCAGCCCCGTGGGGGGGCGGGAGCTGTTTTTT
. TRBJ2-1 . TRBV20-1 CSARDLGHEQFF TGCAGTGCTAGAGATCTGGGCCATGAGCAGTTCTTC
many TRBJ2-2 . TRBV2 CASSESRTGELFF TGTGCCAGCAGTGAATCCCGGACCGGGGAGCTGTTTTTT
few TRBJ2-1 . TRBV15 CATSRPDWTSPRSDEQFF TGTGCCACCAGCAGACCCGATTGGACATCGCCCAGAAGCGATGAGCAGTTCTTC
. TRBJ2-2 TRBD1 TRBV29-1 CSVRDRGPGELFF TGCAGCGTTCGGGACAGGGGCCCCGGGGAGCTGTTTTTT
. TRBJ2-7 . TRBV4-3 CASSQDPRGNEQYF TGCGCCAGCAGCCAAGATCCCAGGGGTAACGAGCAGTACTTC